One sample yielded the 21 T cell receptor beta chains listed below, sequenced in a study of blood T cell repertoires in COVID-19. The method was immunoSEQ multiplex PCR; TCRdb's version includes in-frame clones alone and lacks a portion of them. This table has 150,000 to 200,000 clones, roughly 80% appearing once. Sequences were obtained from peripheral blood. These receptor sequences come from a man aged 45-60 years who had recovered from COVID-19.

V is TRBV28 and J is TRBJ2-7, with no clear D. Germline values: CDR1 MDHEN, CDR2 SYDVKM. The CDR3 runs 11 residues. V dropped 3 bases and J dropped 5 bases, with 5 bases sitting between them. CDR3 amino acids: CASSLRNEQYF. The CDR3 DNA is TGTGCCAGCAGTTTGAGGAACGAGCAGTACTTC.

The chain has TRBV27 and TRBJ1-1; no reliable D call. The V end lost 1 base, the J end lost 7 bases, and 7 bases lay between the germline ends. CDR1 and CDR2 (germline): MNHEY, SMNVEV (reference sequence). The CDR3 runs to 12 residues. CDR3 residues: CASSLYGDEAFF. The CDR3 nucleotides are TGTGCCAGCAGTTTATATGGAGATGAAGCTTTCTTT.

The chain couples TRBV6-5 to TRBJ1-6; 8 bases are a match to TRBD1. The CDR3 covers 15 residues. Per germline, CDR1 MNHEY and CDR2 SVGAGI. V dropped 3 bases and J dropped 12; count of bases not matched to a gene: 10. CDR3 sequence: CASSYSPGGVGPLHF. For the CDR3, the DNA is TGTGCCAGCAGTTATAGTCCAGGGGGCGTCGGACCCCTCCACTTT.

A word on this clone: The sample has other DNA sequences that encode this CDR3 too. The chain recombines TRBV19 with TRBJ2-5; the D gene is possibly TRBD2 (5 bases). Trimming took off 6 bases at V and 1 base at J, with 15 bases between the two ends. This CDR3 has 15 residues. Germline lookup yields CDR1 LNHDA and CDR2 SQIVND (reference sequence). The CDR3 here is CASRPTEGIQETQYF. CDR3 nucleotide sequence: TGTGCCAGTAGACCTACCGAGGGCATCCAAGAGACCCAGTACTTC.

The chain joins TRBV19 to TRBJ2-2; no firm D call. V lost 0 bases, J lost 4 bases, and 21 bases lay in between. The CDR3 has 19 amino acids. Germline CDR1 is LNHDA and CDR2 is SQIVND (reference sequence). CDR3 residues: CASSIDRLGGQVITGELFF. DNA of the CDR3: TGTGCCAGTAGTATAGATCGTTTGGGTGGGCAGGTAATCACCGGGGAGCTGTTTTTT.

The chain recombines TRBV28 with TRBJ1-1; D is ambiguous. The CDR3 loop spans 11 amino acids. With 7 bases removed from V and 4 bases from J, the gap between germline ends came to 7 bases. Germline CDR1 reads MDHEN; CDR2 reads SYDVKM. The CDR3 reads CASKRRTEAFF. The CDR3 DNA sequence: TGTGCCAGCAAGAGGCGCACTGAAGCTTTCTTT.

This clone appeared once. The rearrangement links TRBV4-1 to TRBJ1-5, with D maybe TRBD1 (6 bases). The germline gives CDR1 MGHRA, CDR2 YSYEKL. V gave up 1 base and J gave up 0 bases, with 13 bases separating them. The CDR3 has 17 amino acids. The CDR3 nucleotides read TGCGCCAGCAGCCAAGGTCCGAGACAGGATAGCAATCAGCCCCAGCATTTT. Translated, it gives CASSQGPRQDSNQPQHF.

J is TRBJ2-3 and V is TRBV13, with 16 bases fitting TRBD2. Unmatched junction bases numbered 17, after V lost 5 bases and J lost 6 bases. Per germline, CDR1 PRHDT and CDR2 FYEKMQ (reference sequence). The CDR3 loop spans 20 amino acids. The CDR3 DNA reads TGTGCCAGCAGCACCCTTTTACCCGGGACTAGCGGGAGGGCCTCGGATACGCAGTATTTT. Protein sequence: CASSTLLPGTSGRASDTQYF. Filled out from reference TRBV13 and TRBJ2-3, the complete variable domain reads AAGVIQSPRHLIKEKRETATLKCYPIPRHDTVYWYQQGPGQDPQFLISFYEKMQSDKGSIPDRFSAQQFSDYHSELNMSSLELGDSALYFCASSTLLPGTSGRASDTQYFGPGTRLTVL.

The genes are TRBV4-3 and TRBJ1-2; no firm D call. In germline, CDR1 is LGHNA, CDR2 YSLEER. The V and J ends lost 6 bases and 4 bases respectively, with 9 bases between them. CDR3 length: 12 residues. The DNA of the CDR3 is TGCGCCAGCAGTCATCACGGCTATGGCTACACCTTC. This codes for CASSHHGYGYTF.

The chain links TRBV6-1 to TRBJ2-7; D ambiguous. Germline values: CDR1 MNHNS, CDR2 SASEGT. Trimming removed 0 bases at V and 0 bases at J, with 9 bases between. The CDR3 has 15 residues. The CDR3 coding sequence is TGTGCCAGCAGTGAAGCCCCAACGAGCTCCTACGAGCAGTACTTC. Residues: CASSEAPTSSYEQYF.

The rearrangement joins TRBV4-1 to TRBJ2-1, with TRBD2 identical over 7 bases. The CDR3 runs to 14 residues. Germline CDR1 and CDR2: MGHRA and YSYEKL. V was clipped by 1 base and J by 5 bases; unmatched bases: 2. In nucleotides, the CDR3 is TGCGCCAGCAGCCAAGCTAGCGGACACAATGAGCAGTTCTTC. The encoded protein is CASSQASGHNEQFF.

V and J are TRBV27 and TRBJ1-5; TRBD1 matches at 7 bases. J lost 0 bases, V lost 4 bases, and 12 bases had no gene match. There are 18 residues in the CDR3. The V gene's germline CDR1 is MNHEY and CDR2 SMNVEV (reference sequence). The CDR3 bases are TGTGCCAGCAGTTCCATAGGGCAGGGGGGTCATAGCAATCAGCCCCAGCATTTT. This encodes CASSSIGQGGHSNQPQHF.

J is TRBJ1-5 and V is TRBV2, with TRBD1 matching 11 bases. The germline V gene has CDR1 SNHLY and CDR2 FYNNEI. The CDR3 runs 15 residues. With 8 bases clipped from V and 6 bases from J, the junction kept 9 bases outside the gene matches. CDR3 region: CASYRDRGMIQPQHF. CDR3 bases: TGTGCCAGCTACCGGGACAGGGGGATGATTCAGCCCCAGCATTTT.

The CDR3 is CSVEGLAGGKANGHTDTQYF. The CDR3 bases are TGCAGCGTTGAAGGGCTAGCGGGAGGTAAGGCAAACGGACACACAGATACGCAGTATTTT. V usage is TRBV29-1 and J usage is TRBJ2-3; 11 bases fit TRBD2. Germline CDR1 SQVTM, CDR2 ANQGSEA. This CDR3 has 20 residues. The V gene end was trimmed by 1 base and the J gene end by 2 bases; junction bases not matched to a gene: 17.

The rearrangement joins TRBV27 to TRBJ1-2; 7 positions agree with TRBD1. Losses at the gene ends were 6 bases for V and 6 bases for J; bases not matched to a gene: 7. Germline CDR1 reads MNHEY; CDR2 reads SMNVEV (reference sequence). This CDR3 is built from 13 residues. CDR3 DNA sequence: TGTGCCAGCAGAACCACAGGGGCGAATGGCTACACCTTC. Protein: CASRTTGANGYTF.

CDR3 amino acids: CASSLGTGPYGYTF. The CDR3 DNA reads TGTGCCAGCAGCTTGGGAACAGGGCCCTATGGCTACACCTTC. The V gene is TRBV5-8, the J gene TRBJ1-2, with D possibly being TRBD1 (6 bases). Germline values: CDR1 SGHTS, CDR2 YDEGEE. V lost 0 bases and J lost 4, with 10 bases in between. The CDR3 consists of 14 residues.

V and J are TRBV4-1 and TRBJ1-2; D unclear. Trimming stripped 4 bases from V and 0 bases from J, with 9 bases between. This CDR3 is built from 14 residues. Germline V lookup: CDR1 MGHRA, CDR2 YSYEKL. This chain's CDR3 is CASSPYLANYGYTF. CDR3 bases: TGCGCCAGCAGCCCATACCTAGCTAACTATGGCTACACCTTC.

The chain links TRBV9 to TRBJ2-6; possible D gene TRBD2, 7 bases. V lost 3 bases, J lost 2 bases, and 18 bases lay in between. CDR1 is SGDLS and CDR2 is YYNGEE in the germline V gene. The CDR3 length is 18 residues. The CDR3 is CASSGEGGGVPGANVLTF. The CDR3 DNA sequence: TGTGCCAGCAGCGGGGAAGGCGGGGGCGTTCCTGGGGCCAACGTCCTGACTTTC.

CDR3 region: CASSSVRSGTDTQYF. In DNA form, the CDR3 reads TGTGCCAGTAGTTCTGTAAGAAGCGGGACAGATACGCAGTATTTT. The chain is built from TRBV19 and TRBJ2-3; a weak D match, TRBD2 (6 bases). Per the germline V gene, CDR1 is LNHDA and CDR2 is SQIVND (reference sequence). The ends were cut back, 5 bases at V and 3 bases at J, with 15 bases in the middle. CDR3 length equals 15 residues.

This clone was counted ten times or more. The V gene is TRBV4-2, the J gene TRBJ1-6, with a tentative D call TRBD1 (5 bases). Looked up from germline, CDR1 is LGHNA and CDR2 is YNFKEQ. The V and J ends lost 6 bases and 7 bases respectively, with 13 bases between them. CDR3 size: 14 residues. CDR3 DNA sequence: TGTGCCAGCAGACCCCAGGGAGGAAATTCACCCCTCCACTTT. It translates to CASRPQGGNSPLHF.

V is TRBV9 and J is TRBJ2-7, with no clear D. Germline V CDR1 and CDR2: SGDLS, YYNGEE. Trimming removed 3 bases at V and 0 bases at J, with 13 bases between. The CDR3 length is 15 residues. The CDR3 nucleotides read TGTGCCAGCAGCGCTTCTGACTCCTCCTCCTACGAGCAGTACTTC. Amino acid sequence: CASSASDSSSYEQYF.